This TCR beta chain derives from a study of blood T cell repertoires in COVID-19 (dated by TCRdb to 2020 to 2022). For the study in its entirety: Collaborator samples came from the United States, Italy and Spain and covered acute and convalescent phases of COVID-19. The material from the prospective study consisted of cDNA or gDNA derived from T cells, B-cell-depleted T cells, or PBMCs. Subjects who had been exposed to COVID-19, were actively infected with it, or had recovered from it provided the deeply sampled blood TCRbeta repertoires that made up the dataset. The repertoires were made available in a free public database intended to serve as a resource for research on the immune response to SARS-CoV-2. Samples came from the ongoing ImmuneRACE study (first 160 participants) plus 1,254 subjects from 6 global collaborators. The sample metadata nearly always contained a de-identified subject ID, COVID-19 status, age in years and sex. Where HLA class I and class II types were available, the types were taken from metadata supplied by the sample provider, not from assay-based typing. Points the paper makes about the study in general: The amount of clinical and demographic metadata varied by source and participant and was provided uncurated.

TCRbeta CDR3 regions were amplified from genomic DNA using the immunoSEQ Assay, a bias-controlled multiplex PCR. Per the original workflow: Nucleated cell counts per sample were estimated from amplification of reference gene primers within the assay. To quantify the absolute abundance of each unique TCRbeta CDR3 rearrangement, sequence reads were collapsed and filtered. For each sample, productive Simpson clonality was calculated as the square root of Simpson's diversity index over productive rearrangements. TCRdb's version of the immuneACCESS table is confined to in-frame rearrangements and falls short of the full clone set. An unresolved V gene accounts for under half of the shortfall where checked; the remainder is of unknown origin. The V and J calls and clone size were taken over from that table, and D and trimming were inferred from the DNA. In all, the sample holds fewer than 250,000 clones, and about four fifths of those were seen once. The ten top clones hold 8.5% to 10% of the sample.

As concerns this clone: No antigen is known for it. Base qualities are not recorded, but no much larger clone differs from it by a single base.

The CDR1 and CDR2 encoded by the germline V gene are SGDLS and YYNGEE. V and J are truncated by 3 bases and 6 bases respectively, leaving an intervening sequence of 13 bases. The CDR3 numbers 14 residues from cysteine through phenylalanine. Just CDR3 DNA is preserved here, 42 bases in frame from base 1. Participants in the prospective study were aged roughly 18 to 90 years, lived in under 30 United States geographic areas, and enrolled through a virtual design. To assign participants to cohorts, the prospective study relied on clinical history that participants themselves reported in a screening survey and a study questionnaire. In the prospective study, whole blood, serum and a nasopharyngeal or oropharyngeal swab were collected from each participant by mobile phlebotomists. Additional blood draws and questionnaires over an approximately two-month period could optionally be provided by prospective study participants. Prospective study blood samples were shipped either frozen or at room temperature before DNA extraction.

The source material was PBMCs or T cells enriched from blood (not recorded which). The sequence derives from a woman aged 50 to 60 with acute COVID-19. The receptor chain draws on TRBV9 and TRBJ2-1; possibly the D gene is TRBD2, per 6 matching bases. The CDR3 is CASSARLVANEQFF. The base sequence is TGTGCCAGCAGCGCCAGACTAGTTGCCAATGAGCAGTTCTTC.